A single sample is the source of the 21 T cell receptor beta chains below, sequenced in a study of T cell responses to AZD1222 COVID-19 vaccine. Only in-frame clones appear in the TCRdb table, and some are missing; sequencing was by immunoSEQ multiplex PCR. The sample shows about 140,000 clones, roughly 93% of them seen only once. The source was peripheral blood, collected on day 0 of AZD1222 vaccination. These receptors came from an adult in good health.

This chain links TRBV15 with TRBJ2-1; 10 bases agree with TRBD2. V dropped 1 base and J dropped 7; count of bases not matched to a gene: 4. The CDR3 runs 15 residues. Germline V CDR1 and CDR2: LNHNV, YYDKDF (reference sequence). The CDR3 DNA is TGTGCCACCAGCAGAGTAGCGGGGGGAGGGAATGAGCAGTTCTTC. Encoded protein: CATSRVAGGGNEQFF.

The J gene is TRBJ2-5, the V gene TRBV6-5, with TRBD1 matching 7 bases. The CDR3 runs to 14 residues. V lost 0 bases, J lost 5 bases, and 3 bases stayed unmatched. The V gene's germline CDR1 is MNHEY and CDR2 SVGAGI. CDR3 sequence reads: CASSYSFRGETQYF. The DNA of the CDR3 is TGTGCCAGCAGTTACTCCTTCAGGGGGGAGACCCAGTACTTC.

This chain uses TRBV7-3 with TRBJ1-6, with D perhaps TRBD1 (5 bases). V lost 2 bases and J lost 8, with 7 bases in between. This CDR3 has 13 amino acids. Germline loops: CDR1 SGHTA, CDR2 FQGTGA. The CDR3 reads CASSLEGHSPLHF. CDR3 in DNA: TGTGCCAGCAGCTTAGAGGGGCATTCACCCCTCCACTTT.

This chain uses TRBV19 with TRBJ2-7; 8 bases align to TRBD1. The V gene end was trimmed by 5 bases and the J gene end by 2 bases; junction bases not matched to a gene: 8. Germline assignment: CDR1 LNHDA and CDR2 SQIVND (reference sequence). The CDR3 runs to 15 residues. CDR3 coding DNA: TGTGCCAGTAGTCTCCGGGACAGGCTTGCCTACGAGCAGTACTTC. The encoded protein is CASSLRDRLAYEQYF.

The V gene is TRBV24-1, the J gene TRBJ1-3; D is undetermined. This CDR3 is built from 11 residues. Germline V lookup: CDR1 KGHDR, CDR2 SFDVKD. Trimming took off 9 bases at V and 0 bases at J, with 2 bases between the two ends. The CDR3 bases are TGTGCCACCCACTCTGGAAACACCATATATTTT. Translating it yields CATHSGNTIYF.

The chain recombines TRBV7-9 with TRBJ2-3; TRBD1 agrees at 8 bases. Germline-derived CDR1 and CDR2 are SEHNR and FQNEAQ (reference sequence). The trim removed 5 bases at V and 1 base at J, leaving 2 bases unmatched. The CDR3 is 14 amino acids. For the CDR3, the DNA is TGTGCCAGCAGCCCGACAGGGGGCACAGATACGCAGTATTTT. This translates into CASSPTGGTDTQYF.

The chain uses TRBV5-1 and TRBJ1-1; D remains ambiguous. Trimming took 4 bases from V and 0 from J, leaving 10 bases between them. Looked up from germline, CDR1 is SGHRS and CDR2 is YFSETQ. The CDR3 has 14 amino acids. CDR3 in DNA: TGCGCCAGCAGCCCCGTTCAGATGAACACTGAAGCTTTCTTT. Residues: CASSPVQMNTEAFF. Complete variable domain (other parts from reference TRBV5-1 and TRBJ1-1): KAGVTQTPRYLIKTRGQQVTLSCSPISGHRSVSWYQQTPGQGLQFLFEYFSETQRNKGNFPGRFSGRQFSNSRSEMNVSTLELGDSALYLCASSPVQMNTEAFFGQGTRLTVV.

The J gene is TRBJ2-7, the V gene TRBV5-3; 9 positions match TRBD2. TRBV5-3 counts as an open reading frame of uncertain function. This CDR3 comprises 18 residues. Losses at the gene ends were 0 bases for V and 2 bases for J; bases not matched to a gene: 12. The CDR3 region is CARSLAITSGHLTYEQYF. CDR3 bases: TGTGCCAGAAGCTTGGCAATCACTAGCGGGCACCTTACCTACGAGCAGTACTTC.

The rearrangement links TRBV12-5 to TRBJ2-2; D not certain. Per germline, CDR1 LGHNT and CDR2 FRNRAP. CDR3 length equals 16 residues. V lost 0 bases and J lost 4, with 12 bases in between. The CDR3 region is CASGLVPGRSTGELFF. The CDR3 nucleotides read TGTGCTAGTGGTTTGGTACCAGGTAGAAGCACCGGGGAGCTGTTTTTT.

The chain combines TRBV9 with TRBJ2-1; 7 bases are shared with TRBD2. The germline V gene encodes CDR1 SGDLS and CDR2 YYNGEE. After removal of 0 bases from V and 9 bases from J, the junction contained 9 bases not matched to a gene. CDR3 size: 15 residues. CDR3 protein: CASSVATWEGSEQFF. CDR3 nucleotides: TGTGCCAGCAGCGTAGCTACGTGGGAGGGCAGTGAGCAGTTCTTC.

This chain links TRBV3-1 (or the pseudogene TRBV3-2) with TRBJ1-2, with TRBD1 matching over 7 bases. This CDR3 is built from 13 residues. The junction had 2 bases not matched to a gene; V was cut back by 2 bases and J by 5 bases. Germline CDR1 is LGHDT and CDR2 is YNNKEL (reference sequence). Written as DNA, the CDR3 is TGTGCCAGCAGCCAAAGGGGGCAATATGGCTACACCTTC. This translates into CASSQRGQYGYTF.

V gene TRBV5-5 combines with J gene TRBJ1-1; the match to TRBD1 covers 9 bases. Germline V gives CDR1 SGHKS, CDR2 YYEKEE (reference sequence). CDR3 size: 16 residues. V was clipped by 4 bases and J by 3 bases; unmatched bases: 10. CDR3 sequence (DNA): TGTGCCAGCAGCGCCGGGACAGGGAGGGGGGACACTGAAGCTTTCTTT. Its translation is CASSAGTGRGDTEAFF.

The chain links TRBV3-1 (or the pseudogene TRBV3-2) to TRBJ2-5; 7 bases align to TRBD1. CDR1 and CDR2 from the germline V gene are LGHDT and YNNKEL (reference sequence). This CDR3 region has 15 residues. The junction had 7 bases not matched to a gene; V was cut back by 1 base and J by 5 bases. The CDR3 region is CASSQGDSEFETQYF. In nucleotides, the CDR3 is TGTGCCAGCAGCCAAGGGGACAGCGAGTTCGAGACCCAGTACTTC.

The chain is built from TRBV5-5 and TRBJ1-6; D is undetermined. CDR1 SGHKS and CDR2 YYEKEE come from the germline V gene (reference sequence). The CDR3 loop spans 16 amino acids. V dropped 6 bases and J dropped 7 bases, with 20 bases sitting between them. CDR3 nucleotides: TGTGCCAGCACCTCAATCCTCGGGTTGACGAATTCACCCCTCCACTTT. This gives the protein CASTSILGLTNSPLHF.

The rearrangement joins TRBV20-1 to TRBJ1-5; D is ambiguous. V was cut by 3 bases and J by 0 bases, with 6 bases left in between. This CDR3 spans 13 amino acids. Looked up from germline, CDR1 is DFQATT and CDR2 is SNEGSKA (reference sequence). The CDR3 region is CSASGSSNQPQHF. Written as DNA, the CDR3 is TGCAGTGCTAGTGGAAGTAGCAATCAGCCCCAGCATTTT.

This clone was seen just once. This rearrangement joins TRBV27 to TRBJ1-5; D may be TRBD1 (5 bases). Looked up from germline, CDR1 is MNHEY and CDR2 is SMNVEV (reference sequence). The CDR3 length is 16 residues. V shed 6 bases and J shed 3 bases, with 18 bases lying between them. The CDR3 loop reads CASSPQQDGANQPQHF. Written as DNA, the CDR3 is TGTGCCAGCAGCCCTCAACAGGACGGTGCCAATCAGCCCCAGCATTTT.

V usage is TRBV28 and J usage is TRBJ2-7; 7 bases fit TRBD2. The germline V gene has CDR1 MDHEN and CDR2 SYDVKM. There are 14 residues in the CDR3. With V trimmed by 4 bases and J by 0 bases, 3 bases remained unmatched. CDR3 sequence (DNA): TGTGCCAGCAGTTCCAGGGACTACTCCTACGAGCAGTACTTC. This encodes CASSSRDYSYEQYF.

This clone has a single count. The gene calls are TRBV11-1 and TRBJ2-3; the D is unclear. Germline CDR1 is SGHAT and CDR2 is FQDESV (reference sequence). The CDR3 runs 12 residues. Trimming pared 0 bases from V and 6 bases from J, leaving 4 bases between. The CDR3 nucleotides are TGTGCCAGCAGCTTAGCGCTCGATACGCAGTATTTT. It encodes CASSLALDTQYF.

V is TRBV2 and J is TRBJ1-1; TRBD1 is a possible D gene (6 bases). Germline V gene sequence: CDR1 SNHLY, CDR2 FYNNEI. This CDR3 is built from 12 residues. Trimming removed 6 bases from V and 1 base from J, with 6 bases in between. The CDR3 protein is CASRGANTEAFF. CDR3 in DNA: TGTGCCAGCAGGGGGGCGAACACTGAAGCTTTCTTT.

The chain employs TRBV5-6 and TRBJ1-5; the match to TRBD1 covers 8 bases. The CDR3 length is 16 residues. Germline V CDR1 and CDR2: SGHDT, YYEEEE. J lost 4 bases, V lost 4 bases, and 10 bases had no gene match. CDR3 DNA sequence: TGTGCCAGCAGCAAAGACAGGGGCAGGGGGAATCAGCCCCAGCATTTT. Encoded protein: CASSKDRGRGNQPQHF.

This rearrangement joins TRBV25-1 to TRBJ2-5; D is ambiguous. Trimming removed 0 bases at V and 1 base at J, with 3 bases between. This CDR3 is built from 13 residues. Germline-derived CDR1 and CDR2 are MGHDK and SYGVNS. The CDR3 DNA is TGTGCCAGCAGTGAATACAGCCAAGAGACCCAGTACTTC. Amino acids: CASSEYSQETQYF.